The T cell receptor beta chain described here comes from a study of CD8 T cells in Susac syndrome. General study points: It was acknowledged in the study that the number of individuals who were included in its TCR sequencing and HLA analysis was relatively small.

Sequencing targeted TCR beta in T cells from blood (CD8+ and CD4+). Points on this clonotype: Antigen specificity is unknown.

The CDR3 has 16 amino acids. The germline V gene encodes CDR1 MNHNS and CDR2 SASEGT. The ends were cut back, 2 bases at V and 2 bases at J, with 16 bases in the middle. The RNA, roughly 0.45 to 1 ug, was put through reverse transcription using random hexamers. Amplification of TCR beta CDR3 was carried out by immunoSEQ multiplex PCR, which covered 54 Vbeta and 13 Jbeta segments. MiXCR, applied by TCRdb to the immunoSEQ multiplex PCR reads, yields one record per CDR3 protein. The repertoire includes hundreds of thousands of distinct CDR3 sequences, just under 95% of them detected once, and 0.07% to 0.09% sits in the top ten.

This chain connects TRBV6-1 to TRBJ2-7, with D tentatively TRBD2 (7 bases). The TCR originated in a human donor with multiple sclerosis. Sample: CD4+ T cells from PBMCs. CDR3 DNA sequence: TGTGCCAGCAGTGAACCCGGGGGGCGGGCTCCCTACGAGCAGTACTTC. Translation gives CASSEPGGRAPYEQYF.